A single T cell receptor (beta chain) is shown here with its context. Its antigen is undetermined. Naive CD8+ T cells displayed a CD45RO-CCR7+CD27+CD95- phenotype. UMI labels and 5' RACE were used to prepare the TRB cDNA libraries. Following a re-call of the 5' RACE reads, TCRdb has one entry per CDR3 protein and lacks DNA. This sample contains some 150,000 distinct CDR3 sequences. This sample is drawn from a study of CXCR3-negative and CXCR3-positive naive CD8 T cells. The CDR3 contains 17 residues. Germline V CDR1 and CDR2: MNHEY, SVGAGI. The study, taken as a whole, reports: Hydrophobicity of TRB CDR3s was greater in CXCR3-positive naive cells than in CXCR3-negative naive cells. The naive subsets expressed comparable surface CD5, and the authors inferred TCR strength from TRB CDR3 properties.

The sequenced sample consisted of naive CXCR3+ CD8+ T cells from blood. Subset indicated: CD45RO-CCR7+CD27+CD95- naive CD8+ T cells expressing CXCR3 (TNR3+). The receptor was isolated from a human donor in good health. Some clones in this sample may be carry-over from other donors' samples. This chain links TRBV6-5 with TRBJ2-1. CDR3 residues: CASSYSAGRNSYNEQFF.